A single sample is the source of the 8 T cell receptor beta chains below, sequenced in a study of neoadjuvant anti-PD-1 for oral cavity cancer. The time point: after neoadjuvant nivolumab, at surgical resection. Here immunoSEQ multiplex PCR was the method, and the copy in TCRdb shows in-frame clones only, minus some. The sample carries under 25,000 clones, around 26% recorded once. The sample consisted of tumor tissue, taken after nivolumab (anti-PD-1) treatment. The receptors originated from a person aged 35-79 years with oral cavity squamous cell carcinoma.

In DNA form, the CDR3 reads TGCGCCAGCAGCGCAGGACAGGGTGAAGCTTTCTTT. Translated: CASSAGQGEAFF. This chain joins TRBV5-1 and TRBJ1-1, with 8 bases that match TRBD1. Trimming took 4 bases from V and 7 from J; bases not matched to a gene: 3. Germline V lookup: CDR1 SGHRS, CDR2 YFSETQ. The CDR3 extends over 12 amino acids.

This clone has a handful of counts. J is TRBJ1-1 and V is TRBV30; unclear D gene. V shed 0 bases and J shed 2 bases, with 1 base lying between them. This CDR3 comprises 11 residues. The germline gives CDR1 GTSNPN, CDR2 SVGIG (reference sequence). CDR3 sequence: CAWSVNTEAFF. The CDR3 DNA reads TGTGCCTGGAGTGTTAACACTGAAGCTTTCTTT.

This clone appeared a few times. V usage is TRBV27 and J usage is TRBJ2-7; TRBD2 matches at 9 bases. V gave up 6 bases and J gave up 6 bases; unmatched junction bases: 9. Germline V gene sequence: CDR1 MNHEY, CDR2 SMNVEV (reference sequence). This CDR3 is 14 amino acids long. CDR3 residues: CASRDSGSLPEQYF. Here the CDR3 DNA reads TGTGCCAGCAGGGATAGCGGGAGTCTTCCCGAGCAGTACTTC.

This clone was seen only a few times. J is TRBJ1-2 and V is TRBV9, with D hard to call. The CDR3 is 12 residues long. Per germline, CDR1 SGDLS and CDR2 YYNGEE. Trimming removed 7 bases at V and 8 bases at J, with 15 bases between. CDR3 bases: TGTGCCAGCTCCTCCAAGGGCAGCGGCTACACCTTC. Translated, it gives CASSSKGSGYTF.

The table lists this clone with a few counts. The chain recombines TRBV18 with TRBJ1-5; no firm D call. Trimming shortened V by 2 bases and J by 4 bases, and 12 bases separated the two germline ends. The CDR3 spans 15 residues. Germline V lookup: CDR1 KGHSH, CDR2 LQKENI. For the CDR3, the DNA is TGTGCCAGCTCACCAACGTTTGGTGGGAATCAGCCCCAGCATTTT. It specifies CASSPTFGGNQPQHF.

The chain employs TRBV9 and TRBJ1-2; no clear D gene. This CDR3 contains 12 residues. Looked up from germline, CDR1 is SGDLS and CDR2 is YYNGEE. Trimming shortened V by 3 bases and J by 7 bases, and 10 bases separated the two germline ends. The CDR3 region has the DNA TGTGCCAGCAGCGACAAAGGATCTGGCTACACCTTC. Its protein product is CASSDKGSGYTF.

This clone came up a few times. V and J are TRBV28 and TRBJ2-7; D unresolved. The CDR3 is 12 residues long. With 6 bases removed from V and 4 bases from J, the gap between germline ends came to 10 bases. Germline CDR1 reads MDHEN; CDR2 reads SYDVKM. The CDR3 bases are TGTGCCAGCAGAACTCAAGGATACGAGCAGTACTTC. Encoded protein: CASRTQGYEQYF.

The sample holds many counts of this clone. Here the CDR3 reads CASSPPSGVDIQYF. CDR3 in DNA: TGTGCCAGCAGCCCGCCCTCAGGGGTCGACATTCAGTACTTC. V gene TRBV28 combines with J gene TRBJ2-4, with D perhaps matching TRBD1 (6 bases). CDR3 size: 14 residues. V lost 6 bases and J 8 bases, leaving 17 bases between the germline ends. Germline lookup yields CDR1 MDHEN and CDR2 SYDVKM.